These T cell receptor beta chains were read from a single sample in a study of technical replicates of blood from several donors. Method: immunoSEQ multiplex PCR; TCRdb's copy keeps in-frame clones and lacks some. The repertoire holds 60,000 to 90,000 clones, with around 94% as singletons. The specimen was T cells isolated from PBMCs. The source is a human donor in good health. The CDR3 runs from the conserved cysteine through the conserved F or W.

j_gene | len | v_gene | CDR3aa
TRBJ2-2 | 14 | TRBV7-6 | CASSSLAGGGELFF
TRBJ2-2 | 15 | TRBV6-5 | CASSRIQQGTGELFF
TRBJ2-7 | 14 | TRBV25-1 | CASRQRTTSYEQYF
TRBJ2-7 | 16 | TRBV28 | CASSLPATGLGYEQYF
TRBJ2-6 | 16 | TRBV7-2 | CASSLGSGAGANVLTF
TRBJ2-7 | 14 | TRBV10-3 | CAISVAGEAYEQYF
TRBJ2-4 | 16 | TRBV5-1 | CASSFGGPDRGYIQYF
TRBJ2-1 | 13 | TRBV7-6 | CASSLLADNEQFF
TRBJ2-7 | 16 | TRBV5-1 | CASSLTSGRASGEQYF
TRBJ1-2 | 16 | TRBV6-4 | CASSESGTGGGNGYTF
TRBJ2-7 | 15 | TRBV18 | CASSRDRGSSYEQYF
TRBJ2-3 | 15 | TRBV15 | CATTRRQTTSDTQYF
TRBJ2-7 | 13 | TRBV23-1 | CASSQDGSYEQYF
TRBJ2-7 | 16 | TRBV6-1 | CASSGITSGASYEQYF
TRBJ1-1 | 15 | TRBV2 | CASAEQGARSTEAFF
TRBJ2-7 | 14 | TRBV27 | CASSWGAGNYEQYF
TRBJ2-7 | 10 | TRBV28 | CASSLREQYF
TRBJ2-3 | 13 | TRBV25-1 | CACSGRAADTQYF
TRBJ2-1 | 13 | TRBV29-1 | CSGQTYSYNEQFF
TRBJ1-1 | 15 | TRBV29-1 | CSAGQGAIVGTEAFF
TRBJ2-7 | 13 | TRBV7-2 | CASRRGIDYEQYF
TRBJ1-2 | 15 | TRBV6-5 | CASSYSRGTASGYTF
TRBJ2-5 | 15 | TRBV28 | CASSSLGGREETQYF
TRBJ2-1 | 13 | TRBV29-1 | CSVEGVGGNEQFF
TRBJ2-4 | 16 | TRBV7-3 | CASSLLAGGPGNIQYF
TRBJ1-2 | 13 | TRBV15 | CATSGRANYGYTF
TRBJ2-7 | 13 | TRBV25-1 | CASSEYRGLEQYF
TRBJ1-3 | 14 | TRBV30 | CAWQLSTVGNTIYF
TRBJ2-1 | 16 | TRBV9 | CASSALGGGPYNEQFF
TRBJ2-6 | 13 | TRBV7-3 | CASSGTGANVLTF
TRBJ2-2 | 15 | TRBV27 | CASSLSSPPTGELFF
TRBJ1-2 | 17 | TRBV4-3 | CASSRSQLPGQGYGYTF
TRBJ2-1 | 15 | TRBV10-3 | CAIRTGQGKGNEQFF
TRBJ1-2 | 13 | TRBV28 | CAGRMRGNYGYTF
TRBJ1-5 | 14 | TRBV19 | CASSSGTGVQPQHF
TRBJ1-3 | 18 | TRBV4-3 | CASSQTPSTGESGNTIYF
TRBJ2-5 | 15 | TRBV9 | CASSAGLAGAETQYF
TRBJ2-1 | 16 | TRBV10-3 | CAISPTTSISPNEQFF
TRBJ2-7 | 15 | TRBV27 | CASSLELANTYEQYF
TRBJ2-7 | 14 | TRBV18 | CASSPIGSGGEQYF
TRBJ1-2 | 12 | TRBV29-1 | CSAEFGSYGYTF
TRBJ1-4 | 14 | TRBV30 | CAWRAGTGSGKLFF
TRBJ2-7 | 14 | TRBV7-6 | CASSERDLPYEQYF
TRBJ2-1 | 13 | TRBV29-1 | CSVVGGWINEQFF
TRBJ2-5 | 16 | TRBV6-1 | CASSDISGGYQETQYF
TRBJ1-2 | 15 | TRBV5-1 | CASTNPRGGGYGYTF
TRBJ2-7 | 12 | TRBV9 | CASSRRGYEQYF
TRBJ1-2 | 10 | TRBV30 | CAGSKPGYTF
TRBJ2-1 | 16 | TRBV2 | CASRARGTSYNNEQFF
TRBJ2-7 | 17 | TRBV13 | CASSSPFGVEGAYEQYF
TRBJ2-3 | 14 | TRBV15 | CATEAGGYPDTQYF
TRBJ2-5 | 13 | TRBV19 | CASMRQGAETQYF
TRBJ1-1 | 11 | TRBV27 | CASSFAGEAFF
TRBJ2-5 | 13 | TRBV13 | CASRLQGLETQYF
TRBJ2-6 | 18 | TRBV25-1 | CASSGPGQDFSGANVLTF
TRBJ2-7 | 16 | TRBV28 | CASSLPRPGQAYEQYF
TRBJ2-7 | 15 | TRBV5-1 | CASSHGGEYSYEQYF
TRBJ2-5 | 16 | TRBV7-9 | CASSLVAGGPIETQYF
TRBJ1-4 | 13 | TRBV11-3 | CATQTVGNEKLFF
TRBJ1-2 | 13 | TRBV27 | CASRVGQGSSYTF